This T cell receptor (beta chain) was recorded in a study of cytotoxic CD8 clonotypes in ibrutinib-treated CLL. Study-wide background: For this cohort, patients were some 12 relapsed/refractory and some 15 treatment-naive, while about 17 were IGHV unmutated. Partial responses numbered some 25 and complete responses 2; after a median about 72 months, roughly 15 stayed remitted and approximately 12 progressed. Study observations and caveats: Public clonotypes, found uncommonly, either contracted or stayed stable on treatment. Patients showed higher baseline clonality than age-matched healthy donors, and it tracked circulating CD8+ T-cell counts.

Some clones are missing from TCRdb's copy, which holds only in-frame ones; the method was immunoSEQ multiplex PCR. The sample has around 310,000 clones, approximately 80% seen once. For this clone: What it recognizes is unknown.

V shed 1 base, J shed 1 base, and the junction held 9 bases outside the gene matches. This CDR3 has 17 amino acids. CDR1 is SGHAT, CDR2 FQNNGV, per germline. The TCR comes from a human donor with chronic lymphocytic leukemia. The sequences come from PBMCs, collected before ibrutinib treatment. The V gene is TRBV11-2, the J gene TRBJ1-1; TRBD1 agrees at 7 bases. The CDR3 bases are TGTGCCAGCAGCTTAGGGGCCCTGGGACAGCCGAACACTGAAGCTTTCTTT. It encodes CASSLGALGQPNTEAFF.